This T cell receptor beta chain stems from a study of response to subunit inactivated influenza vaccine. This clonotype was counted ten times or more. Its specificity is unknown. The study's findings and limits: There was a suggestion from the authors that each seasonal influenza vaccination recruits few new T cells.

TCRdb passed the RT-PCR reads through MiXCR, listing each CDR3 protein once. The data contain about 500,000 distinct CDR3 sequences, about 15% of them seen just once; the ten biggest clones take up 2.5% to 3.5%. V shed 2 bases, J shed 2 bases, and the junction held 11 bases outside the gene matches. This CDR3 is 18 amino acids long. Germline-derived CDR1 and CDR2 are ENHRY and SYGVKD. The chain combines TRBV10-3 with TRBJ2-4, with TRBD2 identical over 8 bases. The sample consisted of CD4+ T cells sorted from PBMCs, taken about 24 months after vaccination. This receptor was obtained from a man between 45 and 75 years old who received an inactivated influenza vaccine. The CDR3 loop is CAISETNPGLVSKNIQYF. CDR3 bases: TGTGCCATCAGTGAGACAAACCCGGGACTAGTTTCCAAAAACATTCAGTACTTC.